One and the same sample provided the 16 T cell receptor beta chains below, sequenced in a study of cytomegalovirus exposure and HLA in healthy donors. This PCR relied on a set of 60 Vbeta primers and 13 Jbeta primers. TCRdb keeps only in-frame clones here, not all; method: immunoSEQ multiplex PCR. This listing includes 150,000 to 200,000 clones. Sequenced input: PBMCs. The receptors derive from a woman between 18 and 29 years old in good health and CMV-seropositive.

V usage is TRBV6-5 and J usage is TRBJ1-5; no clear D. CDR1 MNHEY and CDR2 SVGAGI come from the germline V gene. The length of the CDR3 is 16 residues. The V end was cut by 4 bases, the J end by 3 bases, with 16 bases between. CDR3 DNA: TGTGCCAGCAGTTCATTTCCGGGTCTTAACAATCAGCCCCAGCATTTT. Its translation is CASSSFPGLNNQPQHF.

V and J are TRBV2 and TRBJ2-5; 11 nucleotides match TRBD2. Per the germline V gene, CDR1 is SNHLY and CDR2 is FYNNEI. V was clipped by 4 bases and J by 3 bases; unmatched bases: 1. This CDR3 has 14 residues. CDR3 protein: CASSVTSGEETQYF. The CDR3 DNA is TGTGCCAGCAGTGTGACTAGCGGGGAAGAGACCCAGTACTTC.

V usage is TRBV4-1 and J usage is TRBJ2-1; TRBD2 matches 14 bases. The CDR3 consists of 16 residues. With 0 bases clipped from V and 9 bases from J, the junction kept 4 bases outside the gene matches. CDR1 and CDR2 (germline): MGHRA, YSYEKL. The CDR3: CASSQDRGLAGVEQFF. CDR3 sequence (DNA): TGCGCCAGCAGCCAAGATCGGGGACTAGCGGGGGTTGAGCAGTTCTTC.

The CDR3 loop reads CASSPGGQGATEAFF. CDR3 in DNA: TGTGCCAGCAGTCCGGGGGGCCAGGGAGCTACTGAAGCTTTCTTT. The V and J genes are TRBV7-3 and TRBJ1-1, with D tentatively TRBD1 (6 bases). Between the trimmed V and J ends, which lost 6 bases and 5 bases, there was a span of 19 bases. The CDR3 sequence is 15 residues long. Per the germline V gene, CDR1 is SGHTA and CDR2 is FQGTGA.

The chain links TRBV5-1 to TRBJ2-5; 8 nucleotides line up with TRBD2. The tail of the sequence fits TRBJ2-7 better, so the J call may be wrong. The CDR3 spans 14 residues. The germline V gene encodes CDR1 SGHRS and CDR2 YFSETQ. The CDR3: CASRRLANSYEQYF. The CDR3 DNA follows: TGCGCCAGCAGACGACTAGCGAACTCCTACGAGCAGTACTTC.

In DNA, the CDR3 is TGTGCCAGCAGCTCGGACAGGGGATGGGAGACCCAGTACTTC. Its protein is CASSSDRGWETQYF. The chain joins TRBV5-5 to TRBJ2-5, with TRBD1 matching 9 bases. The CDR3 contains 14 residues. The germline V gene encodes CDR1 SGHKS and CDR2 YYEKEE (reference sequence). V lost 3 bases, J lost 5 bases, and 5 bases stayed unmatched.

The chain has TRBV7-9 and TRBJ2-1, with TRBD2 matching over 10 bases. J gave up 2 bases and V 5 bases, and 9 bases lay outside the gene matches. The CDR3 is made up of 17 amino acids. Germline loops: CDR1 SEHNR, CDR2 FQNEAQ (reference sequence). CDR3 nucleotide sequence: TGTGCCAGCAGCGGCGGGGCTAGCGGGGGCACCTACAATGAGCAGTTCTTC. It yields the protein CASSGGASGGTYNEQFF.

The V call is TRBV7-6, the J call TRBJ2-3; D is perhaps TRBD2 (5 bases). Germline values: CDR1 SGHVS, CDR2 FNYEAQ. This CDR3 region has 17 residues. The V gene lost 5 bases and the J gene lost 1 base, with 19 bases spanning the gap. CDR3: CASSPPDLQRRTDTQYF. DNA of the CDR3: TGTGCCAGCAGCCCGCCCGACCTCCAGCGGCGCACAGATACGCAGTATTTT. The whole variable domain, remainder taken from reference TRBV7-6 and TRBJ2-3, is GAGVSQSPRYKVTKRGQDVALRCDPISGHVSLYWYRQALGQGPEFLTYFNYEAQQDKSGLPNDRFSAERPEGSISTLTIQRTEQRDSAMYRCASSPPDLQRRTDTQYFGPGTRLTVL.

CDR3 in amino acids: CASSLVTGTEQYF. For the CDR3, the DNA is TGCGCCAGCAGCTTGGTGACAGGGACCGAGCAGTACTTC. The chain joins TRBV5-1 to TRBJ2-7; 7 bases match TRBD1. CDR3 length: 13 residues. Germline loops: CDR1 SGHRS, CDR2 YFSETQ. With 0 bases clipped from V and 6 bases from J, the junction kept 3 bases outside the gene matches.

V and J are TRBV15 and TRBJ2-2; 8 nucleotides align to TRBD1. The germline V gene encodes CDR1 LNHNV and CDR2 YYDKDF (reference sequence). With V trimmed by 5 bases and J by 3 bases, 14 bases remained unmatched. The CDR3 contains 18 residues. For the CDR3, the DNA is TGTGCCACCAGCGCTGGGGCAGGGGGCAAGGCGGACACCGGGGAGCTGTTTTTT. Translated: CATSAGAGGKADTGELFF.

This sequence joins TRBV7-2 and TRBJ2-3, with 13 positions matching TRBD2. J lost 0 bases, V lost 2 bases, and 5 bases had no gene match. The CDR3 consists of 18 residues. Per germline, CDR1 SGHTA and CDR2 FQGNSA. The CDR3 sequence is CASSLNPGLAGSTDTQYF. The CDR3 DNA reads as TGTGCCAGCAGCTTAAACCCGGGACTAGCGGGGAGCACAGATACGCAGTATTTT.

The chain joins TRBV9 to TRBJ2-5; D is unresolved. The CDR3 spans 14 residues. V lost 3 bases, J lost 3 bases, and 12 bases lay in between. Germline-derived CDR1 and CDR2 are SGDLS and YYNGEE. DNA for the CDR3: TGTGCCAGCAGCGCTAATTTTGATAAAGAGACCCAGTACTTC. Translated, it gives CASSANFDKETQYF.

The chain uses TRBV19 and TRBJ2-1, with D possibly being TRBD1 (6 bases). Germline CDR1 reads LNHDA; CDR2 reads SQIVND (reference sequence). Between the trimmed V and J ends, which lost 8 bases and 2 bases, there was a span of 10 bases. The CDR3 totals 13 residues. The CDR3 region is CASQGSPYNEQFF. The DNA for the CDR3 is TGTGCCAGTCAGGGGTCCCCCTACAATGAGCAGTTCTTC.

About this clone itself: A junction boundary mismatches the germline segment, possibly from a read error. This chain links TRBV19 with TRBJ1-1, with TRBD1 as a possible D gene (6 bases). This CDR3 comprises 11 residues. CDR1 and CDR2 from the germline V gene are LNHDA and SQIVND (reference sequence). The DNA for the CDR3 is TGTGCCAGTAGTCCAGGGACAAGTGAGTGGTTT. Its protein product is CASSPGTSEWF.

The V call is TRBV7-6, the J call TRBJ2-7; 10 bases align to TRBD2. This CDR3 comprises 14 residues. V lost 5 bases to trimming and J lost 4 bases; unmatched junction nucleotides: 5. CDR1 SGHVS and CDR2 FNYEAQ come from the germline V gene. CDR3 in amino acids: CASSTLAGQYEQYF. The CDR3 DNA is TGTGCCAGCAGCACACTAGCGGGACAGTACGAGCAGTACTTC.

This chain connects TRBV29-1 to TRBJ2-5; no clear D. From germline, CDR1 is SQVTM and CDR2 ANQGSEA. The CDR3 is 10 residues long. V was pared by 4 bases and J by 3 bases, with 3 bases between. The CDR3 DNA is TGCAGCGTTGCGGAAGAGACCCAGTACTTC. The encoded protein is CSVAEETQYF.